A selection of T cell receptor beta chains follows, all from one sample in a study of response to subunit inactivated influenza vaccine. TCRdb re-analysed the RT-PCR reads in MiXCR, keeping a single row per CDR3 protein. The sample shows over 750,000 distinct CDR3 sequences, 21% of them seen only once. This material consisted of PBMCs from blood, taken less than 6 days after vaccination. The receptors were gathered from a man aged 50-59 years who received an inactivated influenza vaccine. The CDR3 runs from the conserved cysteine through the conserved F or W. D genes are given only for firm matches. Part of the rows lack a size; the others show once, few, many or a class for expanded clones.

CDR3nt	CDR3aa	d_gene	v_gene	j_gene	abundance
TGTGCCAGCAGCCCCCCTTACGGGAGCTCCTACAATGAGCAGTTCTTC	CASSPPYGSSYNEQFF	-	TRBV9	TRBJ2-1	few
TGTGCCAGCAGCCCTATAGCGGGGGGCTCCTACGAGCAGTACTTC	CASSPIAGGSYEQYF	TRBD2	TRBV4-2	TRBJ2-7	-
TGTGCCAGCAGCTTAGTCGACAGCAGCTCCTACAATGAGCAGTTCTTC	CASSLVDSSSYNEQFF	-	TRBV7-2	TRBJ2-1	few
TGTGCCAGCAATCAAGGCTCGGAGACCCAGTACTTC	CASNQGSETQYF	-	TRBV7-8	TRBJ2-5	-
TGTACCAGCAGTTTAGCAGGGCTTCTCTCTGGGGCCAACGTCCTGACTTTC	CTSSLAGLLSGANVLTF	-	TRBV12-3/TRBV12-4	TRBJ2-6	few
TGTGCCAGCGGAAGGGGACTTGAGAGTTACAATGAGCAGTTCTTC	CASGRGLESYNEQFF	-	TRBV9	TRBJ2-1	-
TGTGCCAGCAGCTTAGGTTCGACTAGCGCCCAGTTCTTC	CASSLGSTSAQFF	TRBD2	TRBV7-3	TRBJ2-1	-
TGTGCCACCCGCGTCGAAGGGTTGGAAAACACCATATATTTT	CATRVEGLENTIYF	-	TRBV10-3	TRBJ1-3	once
TGTGCCAGCGGCCCCCTGGGGCAGGGACCTTATTCACCCCTCCACTTT	CASGPLGQGPYSPLHF	-	TRBV7-2	TRBJ1-6	-
TGCAGTGCTAGCCTACCGGGACTAGCGGGGAGCACAGATACGCAGTATTTT	CSASLPGLAGSTDTQYF	TRBD2	TRBV20-1	TRBJ2-3	-
TGTGCCAGCAGTTTAATCGGACTAGCGGGGGCCCGGAAGGGGAATGAGCAGTTCTTC	CASSLIGLAGARKGNEQFF	TRBD2	TRBV28	TRBJ2-1	few
TGCGCCAGCAGCCCCCGAGACAATGAGCAGTTCTTC	CASSPRDNEQFF	-	TRBV4-1	TRBJ2-1	-
TGCAGCGTTGAACAAGGGGGCTCCCCAGATACGCAGTATTTT	CSVEQGGSPDTQYF	TRBD1	TRBV29-1	TRBJ2-3	-
TGTGCCAGCACAGGACAGGGTAATTCACCCCTCCACTTT	CASTGQGNSPLHF	TRBD1	TRBV25-1	TRBJ1-6	-
TGTGCCAGTAACAGGGGGCCTGAGCAGTTCTTC	CASNRGPEQFF	TRBD1	TRBV5-5	TRBJ2-1	few
TGTGCCAGCTCCCCATGGGGTACTATCTCTGGGGCCAACGTCCTGACTTTC	CASSPWGTISGANVLTF	-	TRBV18	TRBJ2-6	-
TGTGCCAGCAGCCGACAGGGGAGAAACACCATATATTTT	CASSRQGRNTIYF	TRBD1	TRBV11-1	TRBJ1-3	few
TGTGCCAGCAGCGCTCCGCGGGACAGGGCTCCCTACAATGAGCAGTTCTTC	CASSAPRDRAPYNEQFF	TRBD1	TRBV28	TRBJ2-1	-
TGTGCCAGCACAGCGGGGTTCCAAGAGACCCAGTACTTC	CASTAGFQETQYF	TRBD2	TRBV9	TRBJ2-5	-
TGCAGCGTGAGGGACAGCCGTAATGAAAAACTGTTTTTT	CSVRDSRNEKLFF	TRBD1	TRBV29-1	TRBJ1-4	-
TGCAGTGTTGGTAGCGGGGACCCGAACACCGGGGAGCTGTTTTTT	CSVGSGDPNTGELFF	TRBD2	TRBV20-1	TRBJ2-2	few
TGTGCCAGCAGGTGGATGGGAGATACGCAGTATTTT	CASRWMGDTQYF	-	TRBV7-9	TRBJ2-3	few
TGTGCCAGCACCCTACGGGGGGGAAGGTCACCCCTCCACTTT	CASTLRGGRSPLHF	-	TRBV3-1	TRBJ1-6	-
TGCAGTGCCCTAGGGGGGGGTAATCAGCCCCAGCATTTT	CSALGGGNQPQHF	-	TRBV20-1	TRBJ1-5	few
TGCAGTGCGACGGGTGCGGGAGCTCCGTATTTT	CSATGAGAPYF	TRBD2	TRBV20-1	TRBJ2-3	few
TGCAGTGCTAGAGATATTCTAGCGGGAGGGTTCCACAATGAGCAGTTCTTC	CSARDILAGGFHNEQFF	TRBD2	TRBV20-1	TRBJ2-1	few
TGCGCCAGCAGCCAAGTTATGGACACCGGGGAGCTGTTTTTT	CASSQVMDTGELFF	-	TRBV4-1	TRBJ2-2	-
TGTGCCAGCAGTTGGGGTCCCGGGGAGCTGTTTTTT	CASSWGPGELFF	-	TRBV12-3/TRBV12-4	TRBJ2-2	many
TGTGCCAGCAGTCTCGAGGGACAGGCCCTCTATGGCTACACCTTC	CASSLEGQALYGYTF	TRBD1	TRBV13	TRBJ1-2	-
TGTGCCAGCTTTTCTCGGGAGCACGAGACCCAGTACTTC	CASFSREHETQYF	-	TRBV6-6	TRBJ2-5	-
TGTGCCTGGACGAGCTCCTATAATTCACCCCTCCACTTT	CAWTSSYNSPLHF	-	TRBV30	TRBJ1-6	-
TGTGCCAGCAGTCTAAGCATCTCAGGGGGCCTCCGGGTCCACTTT	CASSLSISGGLRVHF	TRBD1	TRBV27	TRBJ1-6	few
TGTGCCAGCGGGACAGGGGGCGCGGAGACCCAGTACTTC	CASGTGGAETQYF	TRBD1	TRBV12-3/TRBV12-4	TRBJ2-5	few
TGCGCCAGCAGCCAAGTTCTCGCGGGAGGCCAGTACAATGAGCAGTTCTTC	CASSQVLAGGQYNEQFF	TRBD2	TRBV4-3	TRBJ2-1	few
TGTGCCAGCAGTGAAGTCGACAGGGGGGAATCACCCCTCCACTTT	CASSEVDRGESPLHF	TRBD1	TRBV6-1	TRBJ1-6	-
TGTGCCTGGAGTGTCAAGGGTTTCGGAGGAGAGCAGTACTTC	CAWSVKGFGGEQYF	-	TRBV30	TRBJ2-7	many
TGCAGTGCAATGACAGGGGGTAACACTGAAGCTTTCTTT	CSAMTGGNTEAFF	TRBD1	TRBV20-1	TRBJ1-1	-
TGTGCCAGCAGCCGACCGGGACTAGGCTTCACCGGGGAGCTGTTTTTT	CASSRPGLGFTGELFF	TRBD2	TRBV5-6	TRBJ2-2	few
TGTGCCAGCAGCGTGGGACTAGCGGGAGGCTATGAGCAGTTCTTC	CASSVGLAGGYEQFF	TRBD2	TRBV7-2	TRBJ2-1	-
TGCAGTGCTCGTAGCGGATACGACATTGAGCAGTTCTTC	CSARSGYDIEQFF	-	TRBV20-1	TRBJ2-1	few
TGCGCCAGCAGCTTGACCCGGGGACTAGCGGCCAATACGCAGTATTTT	CASSLTRGLAANTQYF	TRBD2	TRBV5-1	TRBJ2-3	-
TGCAGTGCTAGAGATCCCCCAGAATGGGGCGGGGGCTACACCTTC	CSARDPPEWGGGYTF	-	TRBV20-1	TRBJ1-2	few
TGTGCCATCAGTGAGTCGAGGGCTTCCTACAATGAGCAGTTCTTC	CAISESRASYNEQFF	-	TRBV10-3	TRBJ2-1	-
TGCAGTGCTAGATTCCCACGCAGCACAGATACGCAGTATTTT	CSARFPRSTDTQYF	-	TRBV20-1	TRBJ2-3	-
TGCAGTGCTAGAACAGACCTTATCCACGGGACAGGCCCATCTAGCAATCAGCCCCAGCATTTT	CSARTDLIHGTGPSSNQPQHF	TRBD1	TRBV20-1	TRBJ1-5	many
TGCGCCAGCAGCTTAGAACCCCCCCCCGGGGAGCTGTTTTTT	CASSLEPPPGELFF	-	TRBV5-1	TRBJ2-2	-
TGTGCCAGCAGTTTCCGGAGCGGGCCGGATACGCAGTATTTT	CASSFRSGPDTQYF	-	TRBV28	TRBJ2-3	-
TGCAGTGCATTTACTAGCGGGCGGGCAATGAGCGGTGAGCAGTTCTTC	CSAFTSGRAMSGEQFF	TRBD2	TRBV20-1	TRBJ2-1	few